These 4 T cell receptor beta chains came from one sample sequenced in a study of early T cells in non-severe SARS-CoV-2 infection. TCRdb independently ran MiXCR on the 5' RACE reads; one entry per CDR3 protein. The table records 60,000 to 75,000 distinct CDR3 sequences, roughly 12% of them present only once. Specimen: whole blood, collected at baseline. These receptor sequences come from an adult who was a healthcare worker with PCR-confirmed SARS-CoV-2 infection or an uninfected control (not recorded which).

This clonotype was seen many times. CDR3 bases: TGTGCCAGCAGCGCAGGGACTAGCGGGGAGCAGTACTTC. Translated, it gives CASSAGTSGEQYF. This chain joins TRBV9 and TRBJ2-7; the match to TRBD2 covers 12 bases. Per the germline V gene, CDR1 is SGDLS and CDR2 is YYNGEE. V trimming: 3 bases; J trimming: 7 bases; junction bases outside the gene matches: 2. The CDR3 has 13 residues. Based on the CDR3 plus reference TRBV9 and TRBJ2-7, the full variable domain is DSGVTQTPKHLITATGQRVTLRCSPRSGDLSVYWYQQSLDQGLQFLIQYYNGEERAKGNILERFSAQQFPDLHSELNLSSLELGDSALYFCASSAGTSGEQYFGPGTRLTVT.

This sequence joins TRBV18 and TRBJ1-1; 7 positions agree with TRBD1. Germline CDR1 reads KGHSH; CDR2 reads LQKENI. The CDR3 is 15 amino acids. With 3 bases clipped from V and 4 bases from J, the junction kept 8 bases outside the gene matches. In DNA, the CDR3 is TGTGCCAGCTCACCTCTTAGGGGGCTTAGCACTGAAGCTTTCTTT. Amino acid sequence: CASSPLRGLSTEAFF.

This clonotype was recorded a few times. V and J are TRBV20-1 and TRBJ1-1, with 7 bases fitting TRBD1. V was pared by 4 bases and J by 1 base, with 6 bases of the junction left unmatched. This CDR3 is 14 amino acids long. Germline values: CDR1 DFQATT, CDR2 SNEGSKA (reference sequence). The CDR3 spells CSAIAGDRNTEAFF. The CDR3 region has the DNA TGCAGTGCTATAGCCGGGGACAGGAACACTGAAGCTTTCTTT.

This clonotype occurred many times. The rearrangement uses TRBV29-1 and TRBJ2-7; D is unresolved. Germline V gene data show CDR1 as SQVTM and CDR2 as ANQGSEA. The CDR3 is 13 residues long. The V end was cut by 6 bases, the J end by 3 bases, with 15 bases between. Written as DNA, the CDR3 is TGCAGCGTAGCGAGCGCCAGAATCTACGAGCAGTACTTC. Protein product: CSVASARIYEQYF.